This is a list of T cell receptor beta chains from one sample in a study of PD-1 blockade in classical Hodgkin lymphoma. Assay used: immunoSEQ multiplex PCR; TCRdb lists only in-frame clones, some missing. The top ten hold more than 5.5% of the sample, which has about 41,000 clones, around 86% seen once. The source was peripheral blood mononuclear cells (PBMCs), collected before the second cycle of nivolumab. Receptor source: a human donor with classical Hodgkin lymphoma. Both conserved end residues are part of each CDR3. The order of the fields is J gene, CDR3 length, clone size, V gene, CDR3 protein. Clone sizes are given selectively: once, few, many, or a class where the clone is expanded.

J gene: TRBJ1-2
CDR3 length: 15
clone size: .
V gene: TRBV19
CDR3 protein: CASSGPSQPRYGYTF

J gene: TRBJ2-2
CDR3 length: 15
clone size: once
V gene: TRBV5-1
CDR3 protein: CASSSQVANTGELFF

J gene: TRBJ1-3
CDR3 length: 13
clone size: .
V gene: TRBV6-5
CDR3 protein: CASGYRGGNTIYF

J gene: TRBJ1-1
CDR3 length: 14
clone size: .
V gene: TRBV7-9
CDR3 protein: CASSPPGTGYEAFF

J gene: TRBJ2-1
CDR3 length: 14
clone size: .
V gene: TRBV6-1
CDR3 protein: CASSGTSGGPEQFF

J gene: TRBJ2-5
CDR3 length: 16
clone size: .
V gene: TRBV29-1
CDR3 protein: CSVGGIGVASQETQYF

J gene: TRBJ2-3
CDR3 length: 13
clone size: few
V gene: TRBV7-2
CDR3 protein: CASRRTVRDTQYF

J gene: TRBJ2-5
CDR3 length: 16
clone size: .
V gene: TRBV19
CDR3 protein: CASSIAAGTGTETQYF

J gene: TRBJ2-1
CDR3 length: 14
clone size: .
V gene: TRBV2
CDR3 protein: CASSTGQYYNEQFF

J gene: TRBJ2-7
CDR3 length: 13
clone size: .
V gene: TRBV5-4
CDR3 protein: CASSSGTAYEQYF

J gene: TRBJ2-1
CDR3 length: 16
clone size: once
V gene: TRBV28
CDR3 protein: CASSLLWVAGVNEQFF

J gene: TRBJ1-5
CDR3 length: 15
clone size: .
V gene: TRBV2
CDR3 protein: CASSLDRGRDQPQHF

J gene: TRBJ1-1
CDR3 length: 16
clone size: .
V gene: TRBV29-1
CDR3 protein: CSVLAFALGGNAEAFF

J gene: TRBJ2-3
CDR3 length: 14
clone size: .
V gene: TRBV2
CDR3 protein: CATRGPIVTDTQYF

J gene: TRBJ2-6
CDR3 length: 13
clone size: .
V gene: TRBV5-1
CDR3 protein: CASSISEANVLTF

J gene: TRBJ1-2
CDR3 length: 13
clone size: .
V gene: TRBV28
CDR3 protein: CASSTGQSDGYTF

J gene: TRBJ2-7
CDR3 length: 13
clone size: once
V gene: TRBV27
CDR3 protein: CASSLQGADEQYF

J gene: TRBJ1-6
CDR3 length: 16
clone size: .
V gene: TRBV7-8
CDR3 protein: CASSLGWGLGNSPLHF

J gene: TRBJ1-4
CDR3 length: 16
clone size: .
V gene: TRBV2
CDR3 protein: CASSEALRATNEKLFF

J gene: TRBJ2-7
CDR3 length: 19
clone size: .
V gene: TRBV7-9
CDR3 protein: CASSPPGARLAGISYEQYF

J gene: TRBJ2-7
CDR3 length: 15
clone size: .
V gene: TRBV5-1
CDR3 protein: CASSPGQQISYEQYF

J gene: TRBJ1-1
CDR3 length: 14
clone size: .
V gene: TRBV7-9
CDR3 protein: CASSLGTANTEAFF

J gene: TRBJ2-5
CDR3 length: 15
clone size: .
V gene: TRBV18
CDR3 protein: CASSPLTSGQETQYF

J gene: TRBJ1-1
CDR3 length: 16
clone size: .
V gene: TRBV6-4
CDR3 protein: CASSVLGQFMNTEAFF

J gene: TRBJ2-3
CDR3 length: 15
clone size: .
V gene: TRBV27
CDR3 protein: CASSLVREVTDTQYF

J gene: TRBJ1-2
CDR3 length: 15
clone size: .
V gene: TRBV5-6
CDR3 protein: CASSFWGQRGYGYTF

J gene: TRBJ2-5
CDR3 length: 13
clone size: once
V gene: TRBV27
CDR3 protein: CASSYGGWETQYF

J gene: TRBJ2-5
CDR3 length: 15
clone size: .
V gene: TRBV6-1
CDR3 protein: CASSVLLGGQETQYF

J gene: TRBJ2-4
CDR3 length: 14
clone size: .
V gene: TRBV28
CDR3 protein: CASNLSGLGNIQYF

J gene: TRBJ1-2
CDR3 length: 15
clone size: .
V gene: TRBV6-6
CDR3 protein: CASTPGGKNNYGYTF

J gene: TRBJ2-7
CDR3 length: 14
clone size: .
V gene: TRBV5-1
CDR3 protein: CASSFTQPSYEQYF

J gene: TRBJ2-5
CDR3 length: 15
clone size: .
V gene: TRBV7-7
CDR3 protein: CASSPSRGGLETQYF

J gene: TRBJ2-7
CDR3 length: 15
clone size: .
V gene: TRBV7-6
CDR3 protein: CASSFNDRASFEQYF

J gene: TRBJ2-6
CDR3 length: 16
clone size: .
V gene: TRBV28
CDR3 protein: CASSSYRGGGANVLTF

J gene: TRBJ2-7
CDR3 length: 12
clone size: .
V gene: TRBV7-9
CDR3 protein: CASSLAVAEQYF

J gene: TRBJ1-1
CDR3 length: 13
clone size: .
V gene: TRBV7-3
CDR3 protein: CASSQKAYTEAFF

J gene: TRBJ1-2
CDR3 length: 13
clone size: few
V gene: TRBV19
CDR3 protein: CATTRGGSYGYTF

J gene: TRBJ2-1
CDR3 length: 11
clone size: .
V gene: TRBV29-1
CDR3 protein: CSADMGNEQFF

J gene: TRBJ1-4
CDR3 length: 15
clone size: once
V gene: TRBV4-3
CDR3 protein: CASSQEGTTNEKLFF

J gene: TRBJ2-1
CDR3 length: 15
clone size: .
V gene: TRBV5-6
CDR3 protein: CASSSRGRNWNEQFF

J gene: TRBJ2-3
CDR3 length: 18
clone size: .
V gene: TRBV6-4
CDR3 protein: CASSYNGFGTTNTDTQYF